The 23 T cell receptor beta chains below were found in one sample sequenced in a study of PD-1 blockade in mismatch repair-deficient tumors. Repertoires were generated with immunoSEQ multiplex PCR, while TCRdb's copy carries only in-frame clones and drops some. The table records over 100,000 clones, about 74% of them present only once. The sequenced sample was peripheral blood, obtained 60 to 65 weeks after starting pembrolizumab. The receptors were sampled from an adult with mismatch repair-deficient cancer.

The V gene is TRBV18, the J gene TRBJ2-5; D call uncertain. CDR3 length: 15 amino acids. With 1 base removed from V and 2 bases from J, the gap between germline ends came to 11 bases. Per germline, CDR1 KGHSH and CDR2 LQKENI. DNA of the CDR3: TGTGCCAGCTCACCACTCTACAGCACACAAGAGACCCAGTACTTC. It yields the protein CASSPLYSTQETQYF.

The chain joins TRBV6-5 to TRBJ1-1; D remains unclear. Germline lookup yields CDR1 MNHEY and CDR2 SVGAGI. The V and J ends lost 0 bases and 4 bases respectively, with 6 bases between them. This CDR3 is built from 13 residues. CDR3: CASSYSAITEAFF. CDR3 coding DNA: TGTGCCAGCAGTTACTCCGCCATCACTGAAGCTTTCTTT.

The rearrangement joins TRBV7-3 to TRBJ2-1, with 10 positions matching TRBD2. Unmatched junction bases numbered 18, after V lost 4 bases and J lost 6 bases. The CDR3 loop spans 19 amino acids. The germline gives CDR1 SGHTA, CDR2 FQGTGA. The CDR3 loop reads CASSSLGLAGVNGFNEQFF. CDR3 nucleotides: TGTGCCAGCAGCTCCTTAGGGCTAGCGGGAGTAAACGGTTTCAATGAGCAGTTCTTC.

This chain links TRBV30 with TRBJ2-5; the D gene is possibly TRBD2 (6 bases). Trimming shortened V by 0 bases and J by 3 bases, and 14 bases separated the two germline ends. This CDR3 has 15 amino acids. Germline values: CDR1 GTSNPN, CDR2 SVGIG (reference sequence). CDR3 sequence (DNA): TGTGCCTGGAGTGTAGGGCTTGGCGGGAAAGAGACCCAGTACTTC. It is translated as CAWSVGLGGKETQYF.

This chain uses TRBV6-5 with TRBJ2-4; TRBD1 might be the D (6 bases). V lost 6 bases and J 9 bases, leaving 9 bases between the germline ends. Germline CDR1 and CDR2: MNHEY and SVGAGI. The CDR3 extends over 11 amino acids. CDR3 sequence reads: CASSQGGIQYF. CDR3 sequence (DNA): TGTGCCAGCAGCCAAGGGGGCATTCAGTACTTC.

The CDR3 DNA reads as TGTGCCAGCAGTTTTCAGGGGGCCTTCTATGGCTACACCTTC. Encoded protein: CASSFQGAFYGYTF. J is TRBJ1-2 and V is TRBV5-5; TRBD1 matches at 8 bases. The J segment lost 4 bases and the V segment lost 5 bases, leaving 7 bases of the junction unmatched. CDR1 and CDR2 (germline): SGHKS, YYEKEE (reference sequence). CDR3 size: 14 residues.

The chain is built from TRBV9 and TRBJ2-7, with 10 positions matching TRBD1. The CDR3 loop spans 18 amino acids. Germline CDR1 SGDLS, CDR2 YYNGEE. J lost 5 bases, V lost 2 bases, and 16 bases had no gene match. The CDR3 loop is CASSVSSTSGTGVHEQYF. The CDR3, as DNA: TGTGCCAGCAGCGTCTCCTCCACTTCCGGGACAGGGGTCCACGAGCAGTACTTC.

V gene TRBV28 combines with J gene TRBJ2-2; TRBD2 agrees at 12 bases. J was trimmed by 3 bases and V by 2 bases; bases with no gene match: 7. The CDR3 is made up of 18 amino acids. Looked up from germline, CDR1 is MDHEN and CDR2 is SYDVKM. As DNA, the CDR3 is TGTGCCAGCAGTTTAACTAGCGGGAGGAACAGCTACACCGGGGAGCTGTTTTTT. It yields the protein CASSLTSGRNSYTGELFF. Filled out from reference TRBV28 and TRBJ2-2, the complete variable domain reads DVKVTQSSRYLVKRTGEKVFLECVQDMDHENMFWYRQDPGLGLRLIYFSYDVKMKEKGDIPEGYSVSREKKERFSLILESASTNQTSMYLCASSLTSGRNSYTGELFFGEGSRLTVL.

The chain uses TRBV5-1 and TRBJ2-3; 9 bases align to TRBD2. Germline lookup yields CDR1 SGHRS and CDR2 YFSETQ. V was pared by 0 bases and J by 2 bases, with 7 bases of the junction left unmatched. This CDR3 spans 17 amino acids. CDR3 residues: CASSLVLAGTYTDTQYF. The CDR3 nucleotides are TGCGCCAGCAGCTTGGTTCTAGCGGGAACCTACACAGATACGCAGTATTTT. The variable domain in full, with the rest retrieved from reference TRBV5-1 and TRBJ2-3, is KAGVTQTPRYLIKTRGQQVTLSCSPISGHRSVSWYQQTPGQGLQFLFEYFSETQRNKGNFPGRFSGRQFSNSRSEMNVSTLELGDSALYLCASSLVLAGTYTDTQYFGPGTRLTVL.

The chain employs TRBV12-5 and TRBJ2-3; possible D gene TRBD2, 6 bases. Germline V gene sequence: CDR1 LGHNT, CDR2 FRNRAP. V was pared by 5 bases and J by 3 bases, with 9 bases between. This CDR3 is 13 amino acids long. The chain's CDR3 is CASGPGGTDTQYF. Here the CDR3 DNA reads TGTGCTAGTGGTCCCGGGGGTACAGATACGCAGTATTTT. Full variable domain (remainder filled in from reference TRBV12-5 and TRBJ2-3): DARVTQTPRHKVTEMGQEVTMRCQPILGHNTVFWYRQTMMQGLELLAYFRNRAPLDDSGMPKDRFSAEMPDATLATLKIQPSEPRDSAVYFCASGPGGTDTQYFGPGTRLTVL.

The chain recombines TRBV7-2 with TRBJ2-7; perhaps TRBD1 as D (5 bases). V lost 6 bases to trimming and J lost 0 bases, with 15 bases between them. CDR1 is SGHTA and CDR2 is FQGNSA in the germline V gene. This CDR3 region has 15 residues. The CDR3: CASRGWGRNSYEQYF. The CDR3 nucleotides read TGTGCCAGCAGGGGATGGGGCAGGAACTCCTACGAGCAGTACTTC. Together with reference TRBV7-2 and TRBJ2-7, the CDR3 gives the full variable domain: GAGVSQSPSNKVTEKGKDVELRCDPISGHTALYWYRQSLGQGLEFLIYFQGNSAPDKSGLPSDRFSAERTGGSVSTLTIQRTQQEDSAVYLCASRGWGRNSYEQYFGPGTRLTVT.

There are a few counts of this clone. The chain uses TRBV9 and TRBJ2-7; 7 bases align to TRBD2. V lost 3 bases to trimming and J lost 4 bases; unmatched junction nucleotides: 10. This CDR3 region has 15 residues. The germline gives CDR1 SGDLS, CDR2 YYNGEE. The CDR3 DNA follows: TGTGCCAGCAGCGATGGAATCGGGGAGGGATACGAGCAGTACTTC. It is translated as CASSDGIGEGYEQYF.

The chain combines TRBV9 with TRBJ2-5, with TRBD1 as a possible D gene (6 bases). CDR1 is SGDLS, CDR2 YYNGEE, per germline. The CDR3 extends over 14 amino acids. Trimming left V 3 bases short and J 0 bases short, with 9 bases between. This chain's CDR3 is CASSEGTNQETQYF. For the CDR3, the DNA is TGTGCCAGCAGCGAAGGGACAAACCAAGAGACCCAGTACTTC.

The CDR3 protein is CASSRTGMIDTQYF. Here the CDR3 DNA reads TGCGCCAGCAGCCGGACAGGGATGATAGATACGCAGTATTTT. The gene calls are TRBV5-1 and TRBJ2-3; 8 nucleotides align to TRBD1. This CDR3 spans 14 amino acids. Germline trimming cut 4 bases from V and 5 bases from J; bases unmatched to any gene: 6. Per the germline V gene, CDR1 is SGHRS and CDR2 is YFSETQ.

A few counts support this clone. V and J are TRBV11-3 and TRBJ1-1; the D is unclear. The CDR3 loop spans 13 amino acids. The germline CDR1 and CDR2 sequences are SGHNT and YENEEA. V was trimmed by 4 bases and J by 3 bases, leaving 9 bases between them. The CDR3 protein is CASSSDGDTEAFF. The CDR3 bases are TGTGCCAGCAGCTCTGACGGGGACACTGAAGCTTTCTTT.

This chain connects TRBV7-2 to TRBJ2-7, with D possibly matching TRBD1 (7 bases). V lost 4 bases and J lost 7, with 23 bases in between. Germline V lookup: CDR1 SGHTA, CDR2 FQGNSA. The CDR3 loop spans 16 amino acids. CDR3 protein: CASSSNLAGGRGEQYF. CDR3 nucleotide sequence: TGTGCCAGCAGCTCAAATCTAGCAGGGGGGCGAGGGGAGCAGTACTTC.

The rearrangement uses TRBV5-1 and TRBJ1-1; D is possibly TRBD1 (6 bases). The CDR3 has 15 amino acids. Germline V gene sequence: CDR1 SGHRS, CDR2 YFSETQ. The ends were cut back, 5 bases at V and 0 bases at J, with 14 bases in the middle. CDR3 DNA sequence: TGCGCCAGCAGGCCGCAGACAGGTATGAACACTGAAGCTTTCTTT. Its protein product is CASRPQTGMNTEAFF.

CDR3 sequence: CASGGRTPTYNEQFF. The CDR3 region has the DNA TGTGCCAGCGGAGGGAGGACCCCTACCTACAATGAGCAGTTCTTC. The chain employs TRBV27 and TRBJ2-1; D is possibly TRBD2 (6 bases). The CDR3 runs to 15 residues. CDR1 and CDR2 from the germline V gene are MNHEY and SMNVEV (reference sequence). The V and J ends lost 8 bases and 2 bases respectively, with 16 bases between them.

The chain couples TRBV9 to TRBJ1-2; D is undetermined. The CDR3 is made up of 14 amino acids. CDR1 is SGDLS, CDR2 YYNGEE, per germline. The germline V and J ends were trimmed by 3 bases and 4 bases, with 13 bases remaining between them. In DNA, the CDR3 is TGTGCCAGCAGCGGGACCTACAGCCTCTATGGCTACACCTTC. It codes for CASSGTYSLYGYTF.

This clone was observed once. The DNA of the CDR3 is TGTGCCAGCAGCTTGGCCGGGGTGGGAGTAGGGCACATTCAGTACTTC. Its translation is CASSLAGVGVGHIQYF. The genes are TRBV5-6 and TRBJ2-4, with a possible D match to TRBD2 (5 bases). Germline V gene sequence: CDR1 SGHDT, CDR2 YYEEEE. This CDR3 contains 16 residues. V lost 0 bases and J lost 8, with 18 bases in between. The whole variable domain, filled in from reference TRBV5-6 and TRBJ2-4, reads DAGVTQSPTHLIKTRGQQVTLRCSPKSGHDTVSWYQQALGQGPQFIFQYYEEEERQRGNFPDRFSGHQFPNYSSELNVNALLLGDSALYLCASSLAGVGVGHIQYFGAGTRLSVL.

The table lists this clone with a few counts. The rearrangement joins TRBV7-8 to TRBJ1-1, with TRBD1 matching over 7 bases. Germline CDR1 is SGHVS and CDR2 is FQNEAQ. Trimming removed 6 bases from V and 0 bases from J; junction bases left unmatched: 4. This CDR3 is built from 14 residues. Written as DNA, the CDR3 is TGTGCCAGCAGGCCGGGACAGATGAACACTGAAGCTTTCTTT. This sequence encodes CASRPGQMNTEAFF.

The genes are TRBV19 and TRBJ1-1; 7 bases align to TRBD1. The length of the CDR3 is 11 residues. Germline values: CDR1 LNHDA, CDR2 SQIVND (reference sequence). Unmatched junction bases numbered 1, after V lost 6 bases and J lost 6 bases. CDR3: CASRTGPEAFF. The CDR3 DNA reads as TGTGCCAGTAGGACAGGGCCTGAAGCTTTCTTT. The full variable domain, in which reference TRBV19 and TRBJ1-1 provide the parts outside the CDR3, is DGGITQSPKYLFRKEGQNVTLSCEQNLNHDAMYWYRQDPGQGLRLIYYSQIVNDFQKGDIAEGYSVSREKKESFPLTVTSAQKNPTAFYLCASRTGPEAFFGQGTRLTVV.

This clone was detected only once. This chain uses TRBV18 with TRBJ2-1; 10 positions match TRBD2. CDR1 and CDR2 (germline): KGHSH, LQKENI. The junction had 1 base not matched to a gene; V was cut back by 1 base and J by 4 bases. This CDR3 spans 15 amino acids. Written as DNA, the CDR3 is TGTGCCAGCTCACCACTAGCGGGAGGTTACAATGAGCAGTTCTTC. Its translation: CASSPLAGGYNEQFF.